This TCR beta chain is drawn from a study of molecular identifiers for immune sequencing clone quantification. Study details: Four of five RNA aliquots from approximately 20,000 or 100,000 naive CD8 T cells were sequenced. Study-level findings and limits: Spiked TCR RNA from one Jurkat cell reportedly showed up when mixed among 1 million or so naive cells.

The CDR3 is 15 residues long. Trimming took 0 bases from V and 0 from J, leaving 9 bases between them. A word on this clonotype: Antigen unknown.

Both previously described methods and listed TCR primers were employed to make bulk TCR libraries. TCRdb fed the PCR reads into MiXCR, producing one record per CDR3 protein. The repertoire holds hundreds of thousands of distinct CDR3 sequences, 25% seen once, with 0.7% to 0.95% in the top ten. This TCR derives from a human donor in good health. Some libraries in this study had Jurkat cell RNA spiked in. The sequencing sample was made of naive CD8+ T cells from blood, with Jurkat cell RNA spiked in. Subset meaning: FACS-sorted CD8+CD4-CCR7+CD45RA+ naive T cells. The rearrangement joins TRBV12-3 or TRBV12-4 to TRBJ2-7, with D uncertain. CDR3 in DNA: TGTGCCAGCAGTTTAGCGCGTTTGACCTCCTACGAGCAGTACTTC. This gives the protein CASSLARLTSYEQYF.